These 5 T cell receptor beta chains share one sample of origin, sequenced in a study of response to subunit inactivated influenza vaccine (dated by TCRdb to about 2018). The library relied on RT-PCR. The run used an Illumina HiSeq 2500. TCRdb passed the public sequencing reads through fastp at Q25 and MiXCR, retaining productive beta sequences. Each entry is one CDR3 protein sequence, shown with its most common DNA and genes. Present in this sample are hundreds of thousands of distinct CDR3 sequences, 15% to 19% of which were seen just once. The top ten clones comprise 11% of the sample. This sample comprised PBMCs from blood, obtained 11 to 12 days after vaccination. The receptors here all came from a man aged 50-59 years who received an inactivated influenza vaccine. Donor details come from another sample of the same person, matched by shared clones.

This clonotype was seen only a few times. This chain uses TRBV11-2 with TRBJ2-3; possible D gene TRBD1, 5 bases. From germline, CDR1 is SGHAT and CDR2 FQNNGV. The CDR3 contains 12 residues. CDR3 nucleotide sequence: TGTGCAGGGCAGGGCCTCACAGATACGCAGTATTTT. It specifies CAGQGLTDTQYF.

The chain combines TRBV15 with TRBJ2-1; perhaps TRBD1 as D (6 bases). V lost 5 bases and J lost 4, with 9 bases in between. Germline values: CDR1 LNHNV, CDR2 YYDKDF (reference sequence). The CDR3 contains 13 residues. The CDR3 DNA follows: TGTGCCACCAGCCCCGGACAGTACAATGAGCAGTTCTTC. This translates into CATSPGQYNEQFF. The full variable domain, completed using reference TRBV15 and TRBJ2-1, is DAMVIQNPRYQVTQFGKPVTLSCSQTLNHNVMYWYQQKSSQAPKLLFHYYDKDFNNEADTPDNFQSRRPNTSFCFLDIRSPGLGDTAMYLCATSPGQYNEQFFGPGTRLTVL.

This clonotype has only a few counts. For the CDR3, the DNA is TGTGCCAGCAGGCGGGACAGCTACTCCTACGAGCAGTACTTC. This codes for CASRRDSYSYEQYF. This sequence joins TRBV6-2 or TRBV6-3 and TRBJ2-7; weak D call: TRBD1 (7 bases). Germline CDR1 reads MNHEY; CDR2 reads SVGEGT. Trimming removed 6 bases from V and 0 bases from J, with 12 bases in between. The CDR3 runs 14 residues.

The genes are TRBV10-3 and TRBJ1-1; no reliable D call. Trimming removed 7 bases from V and 0 bases from J, with 12 bases in between. This CDR3 spans 14 amino acids. Germline V gene sequence: CDR1 ENHRY, CDR2 SYGVKD. Here the CDR3 DNA reads TGTGCCATCAAAGTCTCGATTATGAACACTGAAGCTTTCTTT. It codes for CAIKVSIMNTEAFF.

This clonotype showed up just a few times. The chain couples TRBV9 to TRBJ2-1; TRBD1 matches 9 bases. The CDR3 is 15 amino acids. Trimming removed 3 bases from V and 13 bases from J; junction bases left unmatched: 14. Germline lookup yields CDR1 SGDLS and CDR2 YYNGEE. This CDR3 is CASSAEPGQGFNQFF. CDR3 DNA sequence: TGTGCCAGCAGCGCAGAACCGGGACAGGGATTTAACCAGTTCTTC.